One sample yielded the 23 T cell receptor beta chains listed below, sequenced in a study of T-cell memory formation after mild COVID-19 (dated by TCRdb to the early 2020s). Receptor libraries were prepared by 5' RACE. Sequencing took place on an Illumina NovaSeq 6000. TCRdb trimmed public reads at Q25 via fastp, called clones via MiXCR and kept in-frame beta chains. Rows are unified per CDR3 protein, each entry keeping the most common DNA and genes. This sample comprises 35,000 to 55,000 distinct CDR3 sequences, roughly 9% of them detected only once. Of the sample, about 11% falls within the top ten clones. Specimen: PBMCs or a T cell subset sorted from them (not recorded which). The receptors stem from an adult woman who had mild COVID-19 (a few samples of this study predate the infection). The sample titles of this study are shuffled in the database, so cell type and time point are left out; the donor was told from shared clones.

This clonotype was found a few times. This chain joins TRBV20-1 and TRBJ1-5, with unresolved D. Germline V CDR1 and CDR2: DFQATT, SNEGSKA (reference sequence). Trimming took off 7 bases at V and 0 bases at J, with 13 bases between the two ends. This CDR3 has 14 residues. The CDR3 DNA reads as TGCAGTGGAGGTGATCCTAATAGCAATCAGCCCCAGCATTTT. Protein product: CSGGDPNSNQPQHF.

This chain connects TRBV20-1 to TRBJ1-1; unclear D gene. CDR1 is DFQATT and CDR2 is SNEGSKA in the germline V gene (reference sequence). This CDR3 has 12 residues. Trimming shortened V by 5 bases and J by 0 bases, and 7 bases separated the two germline ends. This CDR3 reads CSASTVNTEAFF. CDR3 coding DNA: TGCAGTGCTTCGACGGTGAACACTGAAGCTTTCTTT.

This clonotype was counted ten times or more. This chain links TRBV20-1 with TRBJ2-7; no clear D. V was cut by 6 bases and J by 5 bases, with 14 bases left in between. The germline gives CDR1 DFQATT, CDR2 SNEGSKA (reference sequence). This CDR3 region has 12 residues. The CDR3 DNA reads as TGCAGTGCCCCGGGCCCTGCCGACGAGCAGTACTTC. It is translated as CSAPGPADEQYF.

This clonotype was seen more than once but under ten times. This chain uses TRBV5-5 with TRBJ1-1, with no clear D. CDR1 and CDR2 from the germline V gene are SGHKS and YYEKEE (reference sequence). The CDR3 length is 15 residues. V was trimmed by 3 bases and J by 1 base, leaving 13 bases between them. CDR3 amino acids: CASSSYSRGNTEAFF. The CDR3, as DNA: TGTGCCAGCAGCTCCTACTCACGGGGGAACACTGAAGCTTTCTTT.

This clonotype occurred a few times. This chain uses TRBV19 with TRBJ1-1, with D uncertain. There are 11 residues in the CDR3. V lost 4 bases, J lost 9 bases, and 9 bases lay in between. Germline V lookup: CDR1 LNHDA, CDR2 SQIVND (reference sequence). DNA for the CDR3: TGTGCCAGTAGTACGACATCTCAAGCTTTCTTT. Its protein product is CASSTTSQAFF.

This clonotype was seen a few times. The chain recombines TRBV27 with TRBJ2-2; no reliable D call. Germline V gives CDR1 MNHEY, CDR2 SMNVEV (reference sequence). The CDR3 totals 12 residues. V shed 6 bases and J shed 6 bases, with 8 bases lying between them. Here the CDR3 DNA reads TGTGCCAGCAGCCTTGGACCCGGGGAGCTGTTTTTT. It specifies CASSLGPGELFF.

The sample holds a few counts of this clonotype. The CDR3 nucleotides are TGTGCCAGCAGGGACGGGGGCGGGGCTACTGAAGCTTTCTTT. Translation: CASRDGGGATEAFF. The chain uses TRBV12-3 or TRBV12-4 and TRBJ1-1; maybe TRBD1 (6 bases). Trimming removed 6 bases at V and 5 bases at J, with 16 bases between. This CDR3 region has 14 residues.

This chain uses TRBV7-9 with TRBJ2-1; TRBD2 agrees at 7 bases. The CDR3 runs to 15 residues. Per germline, CDR1 SEHNR and CDR2 FQNEAQ (reference sequence). Trimming took 1 base from V and 5 from J; bases not matched to a gene: 5. The CDR3 reads CASSLVGLWDNEQFF. CDR3 coding DNA: TGTGCCAGCAGCTTAGTGGGACTATGGGACAATGAGCAGTTCTTC.

This clonotype was detected many times. This rearrangement joins TRBV7-9 to TRBJ2-7, with 10 bases aligning to TRBD2. The CDR3 covers 15 residues. In germline, CDR1 is SEHNR, CDR2 FQNEAQ (reference sequence). V shed 3 bases and J 5 bases; nucleotides not matched to a gene: 7. The DNA of the CDR3 is TGTGCCAGCAGCTTCTTTAGCGGGGGGCTCAACGAGCAGTACTTC. This encodes CASSFFSGGLNEQYF.

This clonotype was counted a few times. The chain joins TRBV7-6 to TRBJ2-4, with a weak D call TRBD2 (5 bases). The CDR3 sequence is 13 residues long. Germline assignment: CDR1 SGHVS and CDR2 FNYEAQ. V gave up 4 bases and J gave up 7 bases, with 11 bases separating them. CDR3 in DNA: TGTGCCAGCAGCTCCCTCGGCGGGAACATTCAGTACTTC. Its protein is CASSSLGGNIQYF.

The genes are TRBV7-9 and TRBJ1-4, with D possibly being TRBD1 (5 bases). V lost 8 bases and J lost 2, with 18 bases in between. Germline V CDR1 and CDR2: SEHNR, FQNEAQ (reference sequence). CDR3 length: 16 residues. CDR3 DNA sequence: TGTGCCAGCGAGCCCCTCGGGGGGGATACTAATGAAAAACTGTTTTTT. Amino acids: CASEPLGGDTNEKLFF. The full variable domain, in which reference TRBV7-9 and TRBJ1-4 provide the parts outside the CDR3, is DTGVSQNPRHKITKRGQNVTFRCDPISEHNRLYWYRQTLGQGPEFLTYFQNEAQLEKSRLLSDRFSAERPKGSFSTLEIQRTEQGDSAMYLCASEPLGGDTNEKLFFGSGTQLSVL.

The rearrangement links TRBV5-1 to TRBJ2-7; D perhaps matches TRBD2 (6 bases). Trimming removed 0 bases at V and 5 bases at J, with 12 bases between. This CDR3 spans 14 amino acids. CDR1 and CDR2 (germline): SGHRS, YFSETQ. The CDR3 nucleotides read TGCGCCAGCAGCTTGGCCGGGGGTATCCACGAGCAGTACTTC. Its translation is CASSLAGGIHEQYF.

This clonotype appeared many times. The V gene is TRBV5-1, the J gene TRBJ2-3; D is undetermined. The germline V gene encodes CDR1 SGHRS and CDR2 YFSETQ. This CDR3 comprises 11 residues. Trimming took off 2 bases at V and 3 bases at J, with 1 base between the two ends. The CDR3 DNA sequence: TGCGCCAGCAGCTTAACAGATACGCAGTATTTT. Translated: CASSLTDTQYF.

At least ten counts were recorded for this clonotype. This rearrangement joins TRBV5-1 to TRBJ2-7; D uncertain. V was shortened by 4 bases and J by 0 bases, with 5 bases between the two germline ends. CDR1 and CDR2 from the germline V gene are SGHRS and YFSETQ. The CDR3 has 12 amino acids. The CDR3 spells CASSGPSYEQYF. The CDR3 bases are TGCGCCAGCAGCGGGCCCTCCTACGAGCAGTACTTC.

This rearrangement joins TRBV6-2 or TRBV6-3 to TRBJ1-5; no clear D gene. Looked up from germline, CDR1 is MNHEY and CDR2 is SVGEGT. This CDR3 contains 17 residues. Trimming left V 0 bases short and J 3 bases short, with 15 bases between. This CDR3 is CASSYSMIRFHNQPQHF. The CDR3 DNA is TGTGCCAGCAGTTACTCGATGATCAGGTTCCACAATCAGCCCCAGCATTTT.

This chain joins TRBV18 and TRBJ2-3; no firm D call. Germline lookup yields CDR1 KGHSH and CDR2 LQKENI. The CDR3 is 15 residues long. V lost 3 bases and J lost 3, with 13 bases in between. For the CDR3, the DNA is TGTGCCAGCTCACCGGAGCTCCTACGTACAGATACGCAGTATTTT. Residues: CASSPELLRTDTQYF.

This clonotype has only a few counts. V is TRBV20-1 and J is TRBJ1-5; 7 bases fit TRBD1. This CDR3 is 14 amino acids long. V shed 3 bases and J 6 bases; nucleotides not matched to a gene: 8. Germline CDR1 is DFQATT and CDR2 is SNEGSKA (reference sequence). This CDR3 reads CSARKTGVGQPQHF. The CDR3 DNA sequence: TGCAGTGCTAGGAAAACAGGGGTGGGTCAGCCCCAGCATTTT.

This clonotype has only a few counts. The chain employs TRBV6-2 or TRBV6-3 and TRBJ2-7; no definite D call. Trimming stripped 0 bases from V and 2 bases from J, with 5 bases between. The CDR3 covers 13 residues. CDR1 is MNHEY and CDR2 is SVGEGT in the germline V gene. CDR3 sequence: CASSYSNTYEQYF. In DNA, the CDR3 is TGTGCCAGCAGTTACTCCAATACCTACGAGCAGTACTTC.

Concerning this clonotype: One end of the junction does not line up with germline, which may come from a read error. V usage is TRBV5-6 and J usage is TRBJ2-1; D is unresolved. The CDR3 contains 11 residues. The germline gives CDR1 SGHDT, CDR2 YYEEEE. This CDR3 reads CATSLFNEQFF. CDR3 nucleotide sequence: TGTGCCACCAGCTTGTTCAATGAGCAGTTCTTC.

The sample holds many counts of this clonotype. This chain joins TRBV15 and TRBJ1-2; D uncertain. Germline V gene sequence: CDR1 LNHNV, CDR2 YYDKDF (reference sequence). The CDR3 contains 14 residues. Trimming pared 0 bases from V and 4 bases from J, leaving 9 bases between. CDR3 in amino acids: CATSRDRTFYGYTF. The CDR3 DNA sequence: TGTGCCACCAGCAGAGACAGGACTTTCTATGGCTACACCTTC.

The table lists this clonotype with a few counts. The rearrangement links TRBV5-1 to TRBJ2-3, with D hard to call. CDR1 and CDR2 (germline): SGHRS, YFSETQ. The CDR3 loop spans 14 amino acids. V shed 4 bases and J shed 4 bases, with 13 bases lying between them. As DNA, the CDR3 is TGCGCCAGCAGCCTAGACACCCCGGCAGATACGCAGTATTTT. This gives the protein CASSLDTPADTQYF.

This clonotype was seen a few times. V gene TRBV27 combines with J gene TRBJ2-2; 10 bases align to TRBD2. The trim removed 6 bases at V and 0 bases at J, leaving 7 bases unmatched. There are 17 residues in the CDR3. Germline lookup yields CDR1 MNHEY and CDR2 SMNVEV (reference sequence). CDR3 sequence reads: CASSRRAGGPNTGELFF. The CDR3 DNA is TGTGCCAGCAGCAGGCGAGCGGGAGGGCCGAACACCGGGGAGCTGTTTTTT.

This clonotype appeared a few times. The chain joins TRBV18 to TRBJ2-5; D possibly corresponds to TRBD2 (6 bases). The CDR3 spans 14 residues. With 1 base removed from V and 6 bases from J, the gap between germline ends came to 12 bases. Germline CDR1 is KGHSH and CDR2 is LQKENI. For the CDR3, the DNA is TGTGCCAGCTCACCACGCAGGGACTGGCAGACCCAGTACTTC. This sequence encodes CASSPRRDWQTQYF.